The 3 T cell receptor beta chains given below trace back to one sample, sequenced in a study of blood T cell repertoires in COVID-19. Clones were sequenced by immunoSEQ multiplex PCR, and TCRdb holds only the in-frame ones, with some missing. The sample has about 180,000 clones, around four fifths seen once; the top ten hold around 6.7%. Material: peripheral blood. These receptors came from a woman aged 35 to 49 with COVID-19, enrolled during active disease.

This chain uses TRBV27 with TRBJ1-1, with a possible D match to TRBD1 (6 bases). The germline V gene encodes CDR1 MNHEY and CDR2 SMNVEV (reference sequence). The length of the CDR3 is 15 residues. Trimming removed 0 bases at V and 0 bases at J, with 8 bases between. The CDR3 DNA reads TGTGCCAGCAGTTTATCCACAGGGATGAACACTGAAGCTTTCTTT. Amino acids: CASSLSTGMNTEAFF.

The rearrangement links TRBV3-1 (or the pseudogene TRBV3-2) to TRBJ1-1, with 7 bases that match TRBD1. J gave up 4 bases and V 3 bases, and 8 bases lay outside the gene matches. Germline V gene data show CDR1 as LGHDT and CDR2 as YNNKEL (reference sequence). This CDR3 spans 15 amino acids. Here the CDR3 reads CASSQKPGGITEAFF. The CDR3 region has the DNA TGTGCCAGCAGCCAGAAACCAGGGGGTATCACTGAAGCTTTCTTT.

This clone was detected a few times. The rearrangement links TRBV5-1 to TRBJ1-1, with D possibly TRBD1 on 6 matching bases. The CDR3 consists of 14 residues. Germline CDR1 reads SGHRS; CDR2 reads YFSETQ. V was trimmed by 7 bases and J by 4 bases, leaving 17 bases between them. CDR3 loop: CASRKQGQGTEAFF. The CDR3 region has the DNA TGCGCCAGCCGGAAACAGGGTCAGGGCACTGAAGCTTTCTTT.